This record concerns one T cell receptor (beta chain) sequence. The data belong to a study of blood T cell repertoires in COVID-19. Profiled with immunoSEQ multiplex PCR; TCRdb holds only in-frame clones, not every one. The table records approximately 59,000 clones, around 80% of them present only once. The receptor was derived from a man of 80 years or more with acute or convalescent COVID-19. Sequencing used peripheral blood.

In nucleotides, the CDR3 is TGTGCCACCAGCAGAGGCTTGCCTGGACAGGGGATGTACTATGGCTACACCTTC. Translated: CATSRGLPGQGMYYGYTF. The chain is built from TRBV15 and TRBJ1-2; 9 bases map to TRBD1. The junction had 12 bases not matched to a gene; V was cut back by 1 base and J by 3 bases. Looked up from germline, CDR1 is LNHNV and CDR2 is YYDKDF (reference sequence). This CDR3 contains 18 residues.